The entry below gives a single T cell receptor beta chain sequence along with its context. This specimen comes from a study of blood T cell repertoires in COVID-19. In the study overall: COVID-19 samples, acute and convalescent, were from the United States, Italy and Spain. Sources were T cells, B-cell-depleted T cells, or PBMCs; the material itself was cDNA or gDNA.

The CDR3 spans 14 residues. Trimming cost V 4 bases and J 5 bases; bases outside gene matches: 6. The germline CDR1 and CDR2 sequences are SGHTA and FQGNSA. The authors' processing: By means of reference gene primer amplification, nucleated cell counts were estimated. Repertoires were generated with immunoSEQ multiplex PCR, while TCRdb's copy carries only in-frame clones and drops some. That table is the source of V, J and clone size, and D and trimming were worked out from the DNA. The sample carries 250,000 or so clones, around 87% recorded once. V usage is TRBV7-2 and J usage is TRBJ1-1; 8 nucleotides match TRBD1. The TCR was taken from a woman aged 70-85 years with active or convalescent COVID-19. Sequencing used peripheral blood. CDR3 region: CASSSDRGETEAFF. Here the CDR3 DNA reads TGTGCCAGCAGCTCCGACAGGGGTGAGACTGAAGCTTTCTTT.